The sequence of this T cell receptor (beta chain) was determined in a study of OX40 agonist ivuxolimab in advanced cancers. As regards this clone: Its antigen is still unknown.

Data came from immunoSEQ multiplex PCR; TCRdb stores just in-frame clones and leaves some out. This sample yields 30,000 to 35,000 clones, of which roughly 89% are seen a single time; 36% belongs to the top ten. Germline CDR1 is MNHNY and CDR2 is SVGAGI (reference sequence). Trimming took 7 bases from V and 15 from J, leaving 31 bases between them. This CDR3 has 16 residues. Whole-study findings and limits: CD4+ and CD8+ T cells in blood underwent clonal expansion by week 6 at 0.1 to 3.0 mg/kg.

Sequences were derived from CD4+ or CD8+ T cells sorted from blood, sampled in a trial of the OX40 agonist ivuxolimab. The genes are TRBV6-6 and TRBJ2-1; no reliable D call. The receptor's source is an adult with an advanced solid tumor such as melanoma, head and neck, liver or kidney cancer. CDR3 sequence reads: CASTYLKPGPEEVRFF. CDR3 nucleotide sequence: TGTGCCAGCACTTATTTAAAACCGGGTCCCGAAGAAGTACGGTTCTTC.